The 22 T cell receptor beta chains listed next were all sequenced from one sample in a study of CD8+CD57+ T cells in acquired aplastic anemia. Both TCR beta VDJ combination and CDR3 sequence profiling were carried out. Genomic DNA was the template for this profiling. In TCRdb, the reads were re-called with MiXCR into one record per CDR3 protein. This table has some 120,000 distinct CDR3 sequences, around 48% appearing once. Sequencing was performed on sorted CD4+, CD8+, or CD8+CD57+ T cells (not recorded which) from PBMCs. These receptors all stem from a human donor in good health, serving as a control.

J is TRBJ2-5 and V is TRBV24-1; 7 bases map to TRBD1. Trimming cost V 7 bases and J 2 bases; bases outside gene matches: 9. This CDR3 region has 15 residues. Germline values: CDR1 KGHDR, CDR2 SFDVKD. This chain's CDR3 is CATSSRQGIQETQYF. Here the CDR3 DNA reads TGTGCCACCAGCTCAAGACAGGGAATACAAGAGACCCAGTACTTC.

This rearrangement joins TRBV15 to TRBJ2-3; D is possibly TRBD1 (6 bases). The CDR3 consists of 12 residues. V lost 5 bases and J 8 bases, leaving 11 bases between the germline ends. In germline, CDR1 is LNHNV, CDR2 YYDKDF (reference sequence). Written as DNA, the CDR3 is TGTGCCACCAGCCCTTTAGGGGGTACGCAGTATTTT. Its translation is CATSPLGGTQYF.

Here the CDR3 reads CASSPDRGNTEAFF. CDR3 in DNA: TGTGCCAGCTCACCAGACAGGGGGAACACTGAAGCTTTCTTT. The rearrangement joins TRBV18 to TRBJ1-1; 8 nucleotides agree with TRBD1. Germline CDR1 is KGHSH and CDR2 is LQKENI. V lost 2 bases, J lost 1 base, and 0 bases stayed unmatched. The length of the CDR3 is 14 residues.

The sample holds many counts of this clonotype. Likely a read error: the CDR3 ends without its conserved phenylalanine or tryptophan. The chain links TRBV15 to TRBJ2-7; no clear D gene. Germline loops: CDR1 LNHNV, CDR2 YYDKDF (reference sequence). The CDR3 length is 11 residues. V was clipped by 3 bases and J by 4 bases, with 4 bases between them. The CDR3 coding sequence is TGTGCCACCAGCAGTGGTTACGAGCAGTACCTC. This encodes CATSSGYEQYL.

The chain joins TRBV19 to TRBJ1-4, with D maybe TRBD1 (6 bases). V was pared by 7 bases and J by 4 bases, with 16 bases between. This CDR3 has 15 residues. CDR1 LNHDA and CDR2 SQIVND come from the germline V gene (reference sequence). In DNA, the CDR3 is TGTGCCAGTAACCCCAGGGGAACGGTTAATGAAAAACTGTTTTTT. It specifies CASNPRGTVNEKLFF.

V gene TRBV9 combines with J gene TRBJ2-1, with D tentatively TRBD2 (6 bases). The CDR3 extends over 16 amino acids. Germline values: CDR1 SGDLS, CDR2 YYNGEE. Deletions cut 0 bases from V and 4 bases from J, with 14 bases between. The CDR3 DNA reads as TGTGCCAGCAGCGTAGAGGTGGGCGGGGCTTACAATGAGCAGTTCTTC. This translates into CASSVEVGGAYNEQFF.

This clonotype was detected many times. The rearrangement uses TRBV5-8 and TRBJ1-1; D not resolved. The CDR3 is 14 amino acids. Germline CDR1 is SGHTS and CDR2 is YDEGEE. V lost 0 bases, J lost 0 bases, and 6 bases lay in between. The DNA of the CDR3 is TGTGCCAGCAGCTTGGACAGAATGAACACTGAAGCTTTCTTT. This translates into CASSLDRMNTEAFF.

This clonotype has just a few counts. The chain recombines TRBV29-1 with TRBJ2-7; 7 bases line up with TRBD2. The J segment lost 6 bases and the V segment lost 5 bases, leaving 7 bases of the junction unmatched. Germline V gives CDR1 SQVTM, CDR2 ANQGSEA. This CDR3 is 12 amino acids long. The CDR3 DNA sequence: TGCAGCGTTCGGACCGGGGGGTTCGAGCAGTACTTC. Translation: CSVRTGGFEQYF.

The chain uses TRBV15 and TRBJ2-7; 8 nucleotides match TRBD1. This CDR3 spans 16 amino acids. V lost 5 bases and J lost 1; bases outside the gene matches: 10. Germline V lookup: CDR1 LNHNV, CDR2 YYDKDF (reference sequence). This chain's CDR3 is CATSHSSGTGSYEQYF. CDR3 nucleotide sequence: TGTGCCACCAGCCACTCTTCCGGGACAGGTTCCTACGAGCAGTACTTC.

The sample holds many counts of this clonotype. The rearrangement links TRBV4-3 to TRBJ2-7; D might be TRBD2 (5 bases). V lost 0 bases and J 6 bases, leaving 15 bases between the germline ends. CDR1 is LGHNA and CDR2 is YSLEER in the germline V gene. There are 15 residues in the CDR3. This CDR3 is CASSQEGRRGSEQYF. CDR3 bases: TGCGCCAGCAGCCAAGAGGGTCGCCGGGGTTCCGAGCAGTACTTC.

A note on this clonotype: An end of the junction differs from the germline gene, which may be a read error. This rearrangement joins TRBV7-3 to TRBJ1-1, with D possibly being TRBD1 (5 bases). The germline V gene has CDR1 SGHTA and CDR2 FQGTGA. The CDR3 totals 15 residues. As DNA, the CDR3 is TGTGCCAGCAGCTCCCGGGGCAGAGGGTACACTGGAGCTTTCTTT. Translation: CASSSRGRGYTGAFF.

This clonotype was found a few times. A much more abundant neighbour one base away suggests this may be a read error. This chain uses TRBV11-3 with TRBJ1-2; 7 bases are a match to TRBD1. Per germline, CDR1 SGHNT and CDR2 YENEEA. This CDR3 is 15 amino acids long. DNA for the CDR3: TGTGCCGGCAGCTTAGATCGAGGGGGCGAAGATGGCTACACCTTC. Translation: CAGSLDRGGEDGYTF. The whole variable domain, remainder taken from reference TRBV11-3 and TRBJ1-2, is EAGVVQSPRYKIIEKKQPVAFWCNPISGHNTLYWYLQNLGQGPELLIRYENEEAVDDSQLPKDRFSAERLKGVDSTLKIQPAELGDSAVYLCAGSLDRGGEDGYTFGSGTRLTVV.

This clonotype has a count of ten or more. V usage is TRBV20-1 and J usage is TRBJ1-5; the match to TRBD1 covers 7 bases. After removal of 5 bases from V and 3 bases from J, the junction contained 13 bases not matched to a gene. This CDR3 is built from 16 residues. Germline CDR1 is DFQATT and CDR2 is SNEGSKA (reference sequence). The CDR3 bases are TGCAGTGCTCAATGGGGGCAGGGGGTTCCCAATCAGCCCCAGCATTTT. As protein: CSAQWGQGVPNQPQHF.

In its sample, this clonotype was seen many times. The CDR3 DNA reads TGTGCCAGCAGTCCCCTGCAGGCGGATCAGCCCCAGCATTTT. Its protein is CASSPLQADQPQHF. This chain links TRBV12-3 or TRBV12-4 with TRBJ1-5; D remains ambiguous. V shed 5 bases and J shed 5 bases, with 13 bases lying between them. The CDR3 has 14 residues.

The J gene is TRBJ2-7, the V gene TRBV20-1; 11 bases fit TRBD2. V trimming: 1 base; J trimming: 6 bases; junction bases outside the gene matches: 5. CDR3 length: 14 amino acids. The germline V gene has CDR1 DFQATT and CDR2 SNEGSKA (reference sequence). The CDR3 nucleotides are TGCAGTGCTAGAGGGCTAGCGGGGGGAGGCGAGCAGTACTTC. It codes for CSARGLAGGGEQYF.

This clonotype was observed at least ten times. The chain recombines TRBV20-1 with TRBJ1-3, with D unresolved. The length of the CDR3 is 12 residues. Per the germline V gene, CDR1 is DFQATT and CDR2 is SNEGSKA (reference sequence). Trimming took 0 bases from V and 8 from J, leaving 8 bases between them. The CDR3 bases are TGCAGTGCTAGAGATCTGGGAGACACCATATATTTT. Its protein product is CSARDLGDTIYF.

The CDR3: CASSEGFAGRFSNQPQHF. The CDR3 region has the DNA TGTGCCAGCAGTGAAGGATTTGCAGGGCGGTTTAGCAATCAGCCCCAGCATTTT. The chain joins TRBV2 to TRBJ1-5; a weak D match, TRBD1 (5 bases). V shed 1 base and J shed 0 bases, with 16 bases lying between them. CDR1 is SNHLY and CDR2 is FYNNEI in the germline V gene. The CDR3 contains 18 residues.

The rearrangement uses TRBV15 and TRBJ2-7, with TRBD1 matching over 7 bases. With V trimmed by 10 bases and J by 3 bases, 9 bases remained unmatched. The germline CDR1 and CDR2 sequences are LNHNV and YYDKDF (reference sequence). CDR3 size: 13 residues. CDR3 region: CAKQPGQSYEQYF. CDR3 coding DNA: TGTGCCAAGCAACCGGGACAGAGCTACGAGCAGTACTTC.

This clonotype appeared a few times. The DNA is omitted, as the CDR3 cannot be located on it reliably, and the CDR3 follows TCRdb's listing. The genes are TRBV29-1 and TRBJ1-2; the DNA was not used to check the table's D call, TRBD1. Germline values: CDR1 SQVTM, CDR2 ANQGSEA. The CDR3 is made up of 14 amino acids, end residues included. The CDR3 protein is CSVNGQGRLYGCTF.

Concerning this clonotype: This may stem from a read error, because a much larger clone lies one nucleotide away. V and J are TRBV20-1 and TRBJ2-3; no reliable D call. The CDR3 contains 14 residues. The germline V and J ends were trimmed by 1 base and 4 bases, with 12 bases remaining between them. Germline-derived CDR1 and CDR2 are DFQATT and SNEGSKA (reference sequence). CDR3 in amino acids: CSARGASTADTQYF. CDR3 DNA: TGCAGTGCTAGAGGGGCTAGTACGGCAGATACGCAGTATTTT.

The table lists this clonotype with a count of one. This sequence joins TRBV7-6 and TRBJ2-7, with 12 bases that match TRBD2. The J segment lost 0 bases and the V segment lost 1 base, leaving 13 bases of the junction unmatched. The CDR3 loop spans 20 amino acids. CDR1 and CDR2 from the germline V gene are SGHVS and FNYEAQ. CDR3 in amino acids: CASSLGLLAGGPTNSYEQYF. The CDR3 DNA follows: TGTGCCAGCAGCTTAGGTCTACTAGCGGGGGGCCCTACCAACTCCTACGAGCAGTACTTC.

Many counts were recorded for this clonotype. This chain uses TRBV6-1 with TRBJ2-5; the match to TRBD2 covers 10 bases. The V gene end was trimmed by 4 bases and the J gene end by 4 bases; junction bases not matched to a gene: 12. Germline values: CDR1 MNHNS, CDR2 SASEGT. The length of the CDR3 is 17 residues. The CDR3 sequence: CASSVLAGGRDGETQYF. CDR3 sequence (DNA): TGTGCCAGCAGTGTCTTAGCGGGGGGCCGAGATGGAGAGACCCAGTACTTC.